This TCR beta chain emerged from a study of cytomegalovirus exposure and HLA in healthy donors. Study-wide results and caveats: A few of the chains that were CMV-associated were confirmed in vitro to be specific for CMV antigens. Only CMV serostatus was available as immune exposure information. As was reported, the HLA-A and HLA-B alleles of most subjects were accurately predicted from TCR beta sequences.

This CDR3 is built from 13 residues. Looked up from germline, CDR1 is GTSNPN and CDR2 is SVGIG (reference sequence). The germline V and J ends were trimmed by 0 bases and 8 bases, with 11 bases remaining between them. Use of 60 Vbeta and 13 Jbeta primers characterized the PCR. The table came from immunoSEQ multiplex PCR; TCRdb's copy has only in-frame clones and leaves some out. Its table lists under 200,000 clones. Worth noting for this clone: What it recognizes is unknown.

This TCR came from a man aged 25-45 years in good health and CMV-seronegative. Sequencing was performed on PBMCs. The genes are TRBV30 and TRBJ2-4; TRBD2 might be the D (5 bases). The chain's CDR3 is CAWSVGVGDIQYF. The CDR3 DNA sequence: TGTGCCTGGAGTGTAGGTGTGGGAGACATTCAGTACTTC.